This T cell receptor (beta chain) is drawn from a study of OX40 agonist ivuxolimab in advanced cancers. Study context: Head and neck, renal cell, melanoma or hepatocellular carcinoma were the cancers that dose-escalation patients had. From roughly 20 to 90 years was the age range, with a mean of around 54 years, and roughly 83% were male.

This CDR3 has 16 amino acids. The germline V gene encodes CDR1 GTSNPN and CDR2 SVGIG (reference sequence). V lost 3 bases, J lost 0 bases, and 15 bases lay in between. The study's findings and limits: Expanded clones belonging to CD8+ T cells outnumbered, on average, those of CD4+.

The assay was immunoSEQ multiplex PCR, and TCRdb's table has in-frame clones only and misses some. Of tens of thousands of clones listed, roughly nine tenths are singletons. In regard to this clone: Its target is not known.

This chain joins TRBV30 and TRBJ2-1; the D gene is possibly TRBD2 (5 bases). The specimen comprised CD4+ or CD8+ T cells sorted from blood, sampled in a trial of the OX40 agonist ivuxolimab. The clonotype comes from an adult with an advanced solid tumor such as melanoma, head and neck, liver or kidney cancer. The CDR3 DNA is TGTGCCTGGAGGAGACAAGGGCGGGCCTCCTACAATGAGCAGTTCTTC. Translating it yields CAWRRQGRASYNEQFF.